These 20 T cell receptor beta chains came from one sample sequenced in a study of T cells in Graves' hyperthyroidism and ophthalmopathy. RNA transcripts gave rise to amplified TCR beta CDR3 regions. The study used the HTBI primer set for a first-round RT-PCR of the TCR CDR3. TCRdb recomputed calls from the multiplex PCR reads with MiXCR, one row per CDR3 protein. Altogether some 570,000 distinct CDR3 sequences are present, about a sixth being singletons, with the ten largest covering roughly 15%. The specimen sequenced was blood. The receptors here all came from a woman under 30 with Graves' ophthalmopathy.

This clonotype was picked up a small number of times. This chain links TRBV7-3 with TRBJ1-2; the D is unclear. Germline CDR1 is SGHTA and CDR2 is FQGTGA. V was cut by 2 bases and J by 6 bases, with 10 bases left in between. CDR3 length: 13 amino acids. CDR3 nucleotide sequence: TGTGCCAGCAGCTTAGTCCCCGGGGATGGCTACACCTTC. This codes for CASSLVPGDGYTF.

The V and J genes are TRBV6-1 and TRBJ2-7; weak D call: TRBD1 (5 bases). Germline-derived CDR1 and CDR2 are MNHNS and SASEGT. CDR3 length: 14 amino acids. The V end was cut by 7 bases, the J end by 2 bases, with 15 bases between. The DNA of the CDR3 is TGTGCCAGCACCCAGTCAGGGATTGCCTACGAGCAGTACTTC. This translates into CASTQSGIAYEQYF.

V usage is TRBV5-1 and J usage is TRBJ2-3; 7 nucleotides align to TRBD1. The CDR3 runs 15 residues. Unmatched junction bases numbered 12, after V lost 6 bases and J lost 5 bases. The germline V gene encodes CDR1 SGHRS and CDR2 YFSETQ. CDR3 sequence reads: CASNLGTEILDTQYF. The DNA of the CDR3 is TGCGCCAGCAATCTGGGGACAGAGATTTTAGATACGCAGTATTTT.

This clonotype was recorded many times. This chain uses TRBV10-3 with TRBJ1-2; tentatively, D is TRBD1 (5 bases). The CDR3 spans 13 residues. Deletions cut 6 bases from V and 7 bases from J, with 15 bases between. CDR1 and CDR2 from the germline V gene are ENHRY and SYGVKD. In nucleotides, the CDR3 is TGTGCCATCAGGGGGGACGCTCCTAGTGGCTACACCTTC. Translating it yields CAIRGDAPSGYTF.

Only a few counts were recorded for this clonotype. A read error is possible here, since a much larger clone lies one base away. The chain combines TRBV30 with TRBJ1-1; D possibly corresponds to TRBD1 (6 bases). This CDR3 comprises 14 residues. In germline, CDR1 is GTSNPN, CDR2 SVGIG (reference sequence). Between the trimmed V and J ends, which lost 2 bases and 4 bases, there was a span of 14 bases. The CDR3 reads CAWSTDRPSTEAFF. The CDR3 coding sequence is TGTGCCTGGAGTACGGACAGACCGAGCACTGAAGCTTTCTTT.

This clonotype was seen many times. CDR3 DNA: TGTGCCAGCAGCTTGAAGGGGTACTATGGCTACACCTTC. Translated, it gives CASSLKGYYGYTF. The rearrangement joins TRBV5-8 to TRBJ1-2, with a possible D match to TRBD1 (5 bases). There are 13 residues in the CDR3. The germline V gene has CDR1 SGHTS and CDR2 YDEGEE. The V gene lost 1 base and the J gene lost 3 bases, with 7 bases spanning the gap. The complete variable domain, with remaining parts taken from reference TRBV5-8 and TRBJ1-2, reads EAGVTQSPTHLIKTRGQQATLRCSPISGHTSVYWYQQALGLGLQFLLWYDEGEERNRGNFPPRFSGRQFPNYSSELNVNALELEDSALYLCASSLKGYYGYTFGSGTRLTVV.

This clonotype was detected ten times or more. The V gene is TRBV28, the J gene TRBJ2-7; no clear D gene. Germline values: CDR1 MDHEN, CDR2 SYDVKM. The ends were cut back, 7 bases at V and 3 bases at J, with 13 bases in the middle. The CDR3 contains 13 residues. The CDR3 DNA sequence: TGTGCCAGCATCAATCCCCCCAGCTACGAGCAGTACTTC. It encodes CASINPPSYEQYF.

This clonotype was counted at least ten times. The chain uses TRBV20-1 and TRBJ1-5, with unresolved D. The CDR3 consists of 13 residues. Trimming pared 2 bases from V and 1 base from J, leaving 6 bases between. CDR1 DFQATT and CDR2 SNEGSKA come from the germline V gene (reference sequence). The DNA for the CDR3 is TGCAGTGCTAGACAAGGGAGCAATCAGCCCCAGCATTTT. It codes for CSARQGSNQPQHF.

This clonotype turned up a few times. The CDR3 sequence is CASRPSGRDNNEQFF. CDR3 DNA: TGTGCCAGCAGACCTAGCGGGAGGGATAACAATGAGCAGTTCTTC. The gene calls are TRBV6-1 and TRBJ2-1; the match to TRBD2 covers 12 bases. Germline CDR1 is MNHNS and CDR2 is SASEGT. V was clipped by 6 bases and J by 5 bases; unmatched bases: 5. The CDR3 is 15 residues long.

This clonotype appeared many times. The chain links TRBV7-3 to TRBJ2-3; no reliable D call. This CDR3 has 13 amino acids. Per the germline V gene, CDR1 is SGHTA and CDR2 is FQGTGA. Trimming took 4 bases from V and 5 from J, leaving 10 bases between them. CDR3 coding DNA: TGTGCCAGCAGCTCCGTCTGGGGAGATACGCAGTATTTT. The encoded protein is CASSSVWGDTQYF.

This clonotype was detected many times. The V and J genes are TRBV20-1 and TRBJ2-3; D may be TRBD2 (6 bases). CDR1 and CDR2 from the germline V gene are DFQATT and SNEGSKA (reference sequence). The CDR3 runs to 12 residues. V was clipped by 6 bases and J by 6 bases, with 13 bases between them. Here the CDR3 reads CSAEIREDTQYF. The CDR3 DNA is TGCAGTGCCGAGATCCGGGAGGATACGCAGTATTTT.

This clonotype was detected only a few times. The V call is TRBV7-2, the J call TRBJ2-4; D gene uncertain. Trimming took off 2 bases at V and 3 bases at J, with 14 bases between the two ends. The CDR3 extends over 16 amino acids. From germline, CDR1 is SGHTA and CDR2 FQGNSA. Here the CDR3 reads CASSLIRDLGKNIQYF. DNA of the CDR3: TGTGCCAGCAGCTTAATCAGAGACCTGGGCAAAAACATTCAGTACTTC.

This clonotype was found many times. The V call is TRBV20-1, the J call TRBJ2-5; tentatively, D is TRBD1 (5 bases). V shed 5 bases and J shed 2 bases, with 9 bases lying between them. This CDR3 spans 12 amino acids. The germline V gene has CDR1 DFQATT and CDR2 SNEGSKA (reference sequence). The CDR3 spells CSARRQQETQYF. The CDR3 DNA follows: TGCAGTGCTCGCAGACAGCAAGAGACCCAGTACTTC.

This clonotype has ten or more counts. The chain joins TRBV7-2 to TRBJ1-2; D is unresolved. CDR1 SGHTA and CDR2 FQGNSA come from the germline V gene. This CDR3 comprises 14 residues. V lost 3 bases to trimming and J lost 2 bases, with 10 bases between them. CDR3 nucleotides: TGTGCCAGCAGCTTCGGGATACCCAACTATGGCTACACCTTC. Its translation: CASSFGIPNYGYTF.

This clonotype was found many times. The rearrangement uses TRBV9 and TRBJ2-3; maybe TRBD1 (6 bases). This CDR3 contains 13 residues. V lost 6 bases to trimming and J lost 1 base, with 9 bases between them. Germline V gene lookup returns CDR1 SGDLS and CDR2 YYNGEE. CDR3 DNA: TGTGCCAGCACCAGGGGAGGCACAGATACGCAGTATTTT. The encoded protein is CASTRGGTDTQYF.

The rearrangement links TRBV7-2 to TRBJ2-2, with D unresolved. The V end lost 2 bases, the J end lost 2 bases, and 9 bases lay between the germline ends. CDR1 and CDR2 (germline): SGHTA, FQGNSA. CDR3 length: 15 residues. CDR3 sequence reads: CASSLQHTNTGELFF. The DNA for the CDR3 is TGTGCCAGCAGCTTACAGCATACAAACACCGGGGAGCTGTTTTTT.

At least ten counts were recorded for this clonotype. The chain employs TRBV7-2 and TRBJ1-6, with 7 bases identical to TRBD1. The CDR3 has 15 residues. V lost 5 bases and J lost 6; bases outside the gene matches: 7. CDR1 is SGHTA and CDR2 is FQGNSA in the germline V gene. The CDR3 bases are TGTGCCAGCAGCCAACCCGGGACAGCTAATTCACCCCTCCACTTT. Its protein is CASSQPGTANSPLHF.

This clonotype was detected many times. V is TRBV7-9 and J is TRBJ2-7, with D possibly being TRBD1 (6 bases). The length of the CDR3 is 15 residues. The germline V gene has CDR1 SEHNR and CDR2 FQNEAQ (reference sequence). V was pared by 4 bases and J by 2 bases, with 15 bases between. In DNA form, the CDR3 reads TGTGCCAGCAGCTCAGGGGCAGGGCGGGCCTACGAGCAGTACTTC. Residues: CASSSGAGRAYEQYF.

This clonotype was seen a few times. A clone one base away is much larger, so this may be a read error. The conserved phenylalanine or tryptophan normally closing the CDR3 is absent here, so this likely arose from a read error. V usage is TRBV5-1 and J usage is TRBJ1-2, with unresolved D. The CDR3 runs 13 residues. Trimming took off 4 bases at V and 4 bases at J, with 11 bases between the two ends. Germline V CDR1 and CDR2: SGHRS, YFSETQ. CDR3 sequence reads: CASSERPSYGYTL. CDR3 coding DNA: TGCGCCAGCAGCGAAAGACCCTCCTATGGCTACACCCTC.

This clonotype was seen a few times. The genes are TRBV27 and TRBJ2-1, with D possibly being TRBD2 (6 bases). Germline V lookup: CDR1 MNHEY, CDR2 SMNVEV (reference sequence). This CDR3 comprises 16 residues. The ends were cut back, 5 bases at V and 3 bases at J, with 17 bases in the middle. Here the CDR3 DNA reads TGTGCCAGCAGTGCGAACGGGAGACTCCACTACAATGAGCAGTTCTTC. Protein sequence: CASSANGRLHYNEQFF.